This is a list of T cell receptor beta chains from one sample in a study of long-term antiretroviral therapy in people with HIV. The repertoire was sequenced with immunoSEQ multiplex PCR; TCRdb's copy has only in-frame clones and lacks some. The sample holds around 6,700 clones, 75% to 90% seen once. The sample consisted of unsorted PBMCs, taken 3.7 years after starting antiretroviral therapy. The receptors come from a woman aged 45-65 years with HIV. Both conserved end residues are part of each CDR3. The order of the fields is V gene, J gene, D gene, clone size, CDR3 protein, CDR3 DNA. D genes are given only for firm matches. Clone size is given for some rows only: seen once, a few or many times, or a class if the clone is expanded.

v_call: TRBV5-4
j_call: TRBJ2-5
d_call: NA
clone_size: NA
cdr3_aa: CASSFDSGETQYF
cdr3_nt: TGTGCCAGCAGCTTCGACAGCGGCGAGACCCAGTACTTC

v_call: TRBV5-1
j_call: TRBJ2-2
d_call: NA
clone_size: NA
cdr3_aa: CASSLDGASTGELFF
cdr3_nt: TGCGCCAGCAGCTTGGATGGGGCGAGCACCGGGGAGCTGTTTTTT

v_call: TRBV7-9
j_call: TRBJ2-3
d_call: NA
clone_size: NA
cdr3_aa: CASSQRVNHRTDTQYF
cdr3_nt: TGTGCCAGCAGCCAGAGAGTAAACCATCGCACAGATACGCAGTATTTT

v_call: TRBV19
j_call: TRBJ2-7
d_call: NA
clone_size: once
cdr3_aa: CASSTPQGVVGPYEQYF
cdr3_nt: TGTGCCAGTAGTACGCCCCAGGGCGTTGTGGGTCCCTACGAGCAGTACTTC

v_call: TRBV6-5
j_call: TRBJ2-5
d_call: TRBD1
clone_size: NA
cdr3_aa: CASSPGQGQETQYF
cdr3_nt: TGTGCCAGCAGTCCGGGACAGGGCCAAGAGACCCAGTACTTC

v_call: TRBV19
j_call: TRBJ2-2
d_call: NA
clone_size: NA
cdr3_aa: CASSPGLGTGELFF
cdr3_nt: TGTGCCAGTAGCCCCGGTTTGGGGACCGGGGAGCTGTTTTTT

v_call: TRBV4-1
j_call: TRBJ2-3
d_call: NA
clone_size: NA
cdr3_aa: CASSQPPGQTPCF
cdr3_nt: TGCGCCAGCAGCCAACCCCCGGGACAAACCCCTTGTTTT

v_call: TRBV27
j_call: TRBJ2-4
d_call: NA
clone_size: NA
cdr3_aa: CASRTGAVDIQYF
cdr3_nt: TGTGCCAGCAGAACGGGGGCCGTCGACATTCAGTACTTC

v_call: TRBV19
j_call: TRBJ2-7
d_call: TRBD1
clone_size: few
cdr3_aa: CASSIGKGQGNEQYF
cdr3_nt: TGTGCCAGTAGTATAGGAAAGGGACAGGGTAACGAGCAGTACTTC

v_call: TRBV5-4
j_call: TRBJ2-5
d_call: TRBD1
clone_size: once
cdr3_aa: CASSRQGAGETQYF
cdr3_nt: TGTGCCAGCAGCAGACAGGGGGCGGGGGAGACCCAGTACTTC

v_call: TRBV19
j_call: TRBJ1-1
d_call: NA
clone_size: NA
cdr3_aa: CASSILDFSENRDYTEAFF
cdr3_nt: TGTGCCAGTAGTATTTTGGATTTCTCGGAGAACAGGGACTACACTGAAGCTTTCTTT

v_call: TRBV19
j_call: TRBJ2-1
d_call: NA
clone_size: NA
cdr3_aa: CASSIEGYPFF
cdr3_nt: TGTGCCAGTAGTATAGAGGGGTACCCGTTCTTC

v_call: TRBV7-9
j_call: TRBJ2-1
d_call: NA
clone_size: NA
cdr3_aa: CASSPPTPSGEQFF
cdr3_nt: TGTGCCAGCAGCCCACCCACCCCCAGTGGTGAGCAGTTCTTC

v_call: TRBV19
j_call: TRBJ2-2
d_call: TRBD2
clone_size: NA
cdr3_aa: CASSRLAGEGTGELFF
cdr3_nt: TGTGCCAGTAGTAGGCTAGCGGGAGAGGGGACCGGGGAGCTGTTTTTT

v_call: TRBV19
j_call: TRBJ2-1
d_call: NA
clone_size: NA
cdr3_aa: CASTRDGYNEQFF
cdr3_nt: TGTGCCAGTACCAGAGATGGCTACAATGAGCAGTTCTTC

v_call: TRBV28
j_call: TRBJ2-2
d_call: TRBD1
clone_size: once
cdr3_aa: CASRQGASGELFF
cdr3_nt: TGTGCCAGCAGACAGGGGGCGTCCGGGGAGCTGTTTTTT

v_call: TRBV15
j_call: TRBJ1-4
d_call: TRBD1
clone_size: NA
cdr3_aa: CATSRDRGTGKLFF
cdr3_nt: TGTGCCACCAGCAGAGATCGGGGGACAGGAAAACTGTTTTTT

v_call: TRBV27
j_call: TRBJ2-7
d_call: NA
clone_size: NA
cdr3_aa: CASSLHDDSYEQYF
cdr3_nt: TGTGCCAGCAGTTTACATGACGACTCCTACGAGCAGTACTTC

v_call: TRBV14
j_call: TRBJ2-1
d_call: TRBD2
clone_size: medium-sized
cdr3_aa: CASSQRAGGPYNEQFF
cdr3_nt: TGTGCCAGCAGCCAAAGAGCGGGAGGGCCTTACAATGAGCAGTTCTTC

v_call: TRBV5-6
j_call: TRBJ2-3
d_call: NA
clone_size: NA
cdr3_aa: CASSFRTRTDTQYF
cdr3_nt: TGTGCCAGCAGCTTTAGGACTCGCACAGATACGCAGTATTTT

v_call: TRBV11-2
j_call: TRBJ1-2
d_call: NA
clone_size: once
cdr3_aa: CASSRNIDRSYGYTF
cdr3_nt: TGTGCCAGCAGCCGGAACATAGACAGGTCCTATGGCTACACCTTC

v_call: TRBV27
j_call: TRBJ2-7
d_call: TRBD2
clone_size: NA
cdr3_aa: CASSPTRASGKYEQYF
cdr3_nt: TGTGCCAGCAGTCCGACTAGGGCTAGCGGGAAGTACGAGCAGTACTTC

v_call: TRBV5-1
j_call: TRBJ1-5
d_call: NA
clone_size: NA
cdr3_aa: CASPGKRGPRQAGDQPQHF
cdr3_nt: TGCGCCAGCCCGGGCAAAAGGGGCCCTAGACAGGCGGGTGATCAGCCCCAGCATTTT

v_call: TRBV11-1
j_call: TRBJ2-1
d_call: TRBD2
clone_size: NA
cdr3_aa: CASSLKRDSYNEQFF
cdr3_nt: TGTGCCAGCAGTTTAAAGCGGGACTCCTACAATGAGCAGTTCTTC

v_call: TRBV5-6
j_call: TRBJ2-6
d_call: NA
clone_size: NA
cdr3_aa: CASSLSSGANVLTF
cdr3_nt: TGTGCCAGCAGCTTGAGCTCTGGGGCCAACGTCCTGACTTTC

v_call: TRBV7-9
j_call: TRBJ1-2
d_call: NA
clone_size: NA
cdr3_aa: CASSLDNNYGYTF
cdr3_nt: TGTGCCAGCAGCTTAGACAACAACTATGGCTACACCTTC

v_call: TRBV28
j_call: TRBJ2-5
d_call: TRBD1
clone_size: NA
cdr3_aa: CASSSAGTGQETQYF
cdr3_nt: TGTGCCAGCAGTTCCGCCGGGACAGGGCAAGAGACCCAGTACTTC

v_call: TRBV7-9
j_call: TRBJ2-1
d_call: NA
clone_size: NA
cdr3_aa: CASRPSLHEQFF
cdr3_nt: TGTGCCAGCAGGCCTAGTCTTCATGAGCAGTTCTTC

v_call: TRBV6-6
j_call: TRBJ2-7
d_call: TRBD2
clone_size: NA
cdr3_aa: CASTDGGGLGYEQYF
cdr3_nt: TGTGCCAGCACCGACGGAGGGGGACTAGGCTACGAGCAGTACTTC

v_call: TRBV5-1
j_call: TRBJ2-2
d_call: TRBD2
clone_size: NA
cdr3_aa: CASSSGLAGGPGTGELFF
cdr3_nt: TGCGCCAGCAGCAGCGGACTAGCGGGAGGGCCGGGCACCGGGGAGCTGTTTTTT

v_call: TRBV7-9
j_call: TRBJ1-1
d_call: NA
clone_size: NA
cdr3_aa: CASSPFQPEAFF
cdr3_nt: TGTGCCAGCAGCCCTTTTCAGCCTGAAGCTTTCTTT

v_call: TRBV5-1
j_call: TRBJ1-4
d_call: TRBD1
clone_size: NA
cdr3_aa: CASSGGQAAEKLFF
cdr3_nt: TGCGCCAGCAGCGGGGGACAGGCGGCAGAAAAACTGTTTTTT

v_call: TRBV11-2
j_call: TRBJ1-1
d_call: NA
clone_size: NA
cdr3_aa: CASSLVRGTEAFF
cdr3_nt: TGTGCCAGCAGCTTAGTGCGGGGCACTGAAGCTTTCTTT

v_call: TRBV6-6
j_call: TRBJ2-1
d_call: NA
clone_size: NA
cdr3_aa: CASGLATYNEQFF
cdr3_nt: TGTGCTTCGGGCCTAGCTACCTACAATGAGCAGTTCTTC

v_call: TRBV27
j_call: TRBJ1-2
d_call: TRBD1
clone_size: NA
cdr3_aa: CASRGGQGGGYGYTF
cdr3_nt: TGTGCCAGCCGAGGGGGACAGGGAGGGGGTTATGGCTACACCTTC

v_call: TRBV2
j_call: TRBJ2-5
d_call: NA
clone_size: NA
cdr3_aa: CASGAGPYQETQYF
cdr3_nt: TGTGCCAGCGGGGCCGGGCCGTACCAAGAGACCCAGTACTTC

v_call: TRBV28
j_call: TRBJ1-2
d_call: NA
clone_size: few
cdr3_aa: CASSVLQGNYGYTF
cdr3_nt: TGTGCCAGCAGTGTCCTACAGGGAAACTATGGCTACACCTTC

v_call: TRBV7-2
j_call: TRBJ2-7
d_call: TRBD2
clone_size: NA
cdr3_aa: CASSPAPLAEPSYEQYF
cdr3_nt: TGTGCCAGCAGCCCTGCCCCACTAGCGGAGCCTTCCTACGAGCAGTACTTC

v_call: TRBV7-9
j_call: TRBJ2-5
d_call: NA
clone_size: NA
cdr3_aa: CASSLGGNMGETQYF
cdr3_nt: TGTGCCAGCAGCTTAGGGGGCAACATGGGAGAGACCCAGTACTTC

v_call: TRBV2
j_call: TRBJ2-7
d_call: NA
clone_size: NA
cdr3_aa: CASSVGGWYYEQYF
cdr3_nt: TGTGCCAGCAGTGTGGGAGGCTGGTACTACGAGCAGTACTTC

v_call: TRBV11-2
j_call: TRBJ1-1
d_call: NA
clone_size: NA
cdr3_aa: CASDGGWSTEAFF
cdr3_nt: TGTGCCAGCGACGGGGGATGGTCCACTGAAGCTTTCTTT

v_call: TRBV7-3
j_call: TRBJ1-1
d_call: NA
clone_size: NA
cdr3_aa: CASSLTQGSTEAFF
cdr3_nt: TGTGCCAGCAGCCTAACACAGGGAAGCACTGAAGCTTTCTTT

v_call: TRBV28
j_call: TRBJ2-2
d_call: TRBD2
clone_size: few
cdr3_aa: CASADGTSGTGELFF
cdr3_nt: TGTGCCAGCGCTGACGGCACTAGCGGGACCGGGGAGCTGTTTTTT

v_call: TRBV27
j_call: TRBJ1-2
d_call: NA
clone_size: NA
cdr3_aa: CASSFSREIGPGYGYTF
cdr3_nt: TGTGCCAGCAGTTTTTCCAGGGAGATTGGGCCGGGCTATGGCTACACCTTC

v_call: TRBV15
j_call: TRBJ2-1
d_call: NA
clone_size: NA
cdr3_aa: CATSRDINEQFF
cdr3_nt: TGTGCCACCAGCAGAGATATAAATGAGCAGTTCTTC

v_call: TRBV7-8
j_call: TRBJ2-3
d_call: NA
clone_size: NA
cdr3_aa: CASSLAGVGHTDTQYF
cdr3_nt: TGTGCCAGCAGCTTAGCAGGGGTGGGGCACACAGATACGCAGTATTTT

v_call: TRBV5-1
j_call: TRBJ2-3
d_call: NA
clone_size: once
cdr3_aa: CASSKISGPSGTDTQYF
cdr3_nt: TGCGCCAGCAGCAAAATAAGCGGACCCTCGGGCACAGATACGCAGTATTTT

v_call: TRBV7-2
j_call: TRBJ1-2
d_call: NA
clone_size: NA
cdr3_aa: CASSPRTATYGYTF
cdr3_nt: TGTGCCAGCAGCCCGCGGACAGCTACCTATGGCTACACCTTC

v_call: TRBV6-1
j_call: TRBJ2-2
d_call: NA
clone_size: NA
cdr3_aa: CASSEGTVLTGELFF
cdr3_nt: TGTGCCAGCAGTGAAGGGACAGTGCTCACCGGGGAGCTGTTTTTT

v_call: TRBV6-1
j_call: TRBJ2-7
d_call: NA
clone_size: NA
cdr3_aa: CASRVQEESGEQYF
cdr3_nt: TGTGCCAGCAGGGTACAGGAGGAGTCGGGCGAGCAGTACTTC

v_call: TRBV6-5
j_call: TRBJ2-5
d_call: NA
clone_size: NA
cdr3_aa: CASSYSNYRETQYF
cdr3_nt: TGTGCCAGCAGTTACTCGAATTACCGGGAGACCCAGTACTTC

v_call: TRBV6-5
j_call: TRBJ2-7
d_call: NA
clone_size: NA
cdr3_aa: CASSYSNRAHEQYF
cdr3_nt: TGTGCCAGCAGTTACTCGAACAGGGCCCACGAGCAGTACTTC

v_call: TRBV10-1
j_call: TRBJ2-5
d_call: NA
clone_size: few
cdr3_aa: CASSEERHPRERPFRETQYF
cdr3_nt: TGCGCCAGCAGCGAAGAACGACACCCTCGTGAGCGGCCTTTCCGAGAGACCCAGTACTTC

v_call: TRBV6-5
j_call: TRBJ2-3
d_call: NA
clone_size: NA
cdr3_aa: CASSYGVLSTDTQYF
cdr3_nt: TGTGCCAGCAGTTACGGTGTTCTTAGCACAGATACGCAGTATTTT

v_call: TRBV11-1
j_call: TRBJ2-2
d_call: NA
clone_size: NA
cdr3_aa: CASRSRNTGELFF
cdr3_nt: TGTGCCAGCAGGAGTAGGAACACCGGGGAGCTGTTTTTT